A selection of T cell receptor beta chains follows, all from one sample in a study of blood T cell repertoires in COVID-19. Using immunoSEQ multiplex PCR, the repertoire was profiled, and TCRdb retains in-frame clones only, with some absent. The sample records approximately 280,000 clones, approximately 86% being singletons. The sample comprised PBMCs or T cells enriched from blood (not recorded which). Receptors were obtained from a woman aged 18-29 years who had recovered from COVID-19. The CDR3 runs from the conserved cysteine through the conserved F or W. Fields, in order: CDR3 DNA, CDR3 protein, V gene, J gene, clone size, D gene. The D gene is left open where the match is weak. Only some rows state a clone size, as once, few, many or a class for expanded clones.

TGTGCTAGTGGTTTGTCGGGGGATGCTAATGAAAAACTGTTTTTT	CASGLSGDANEKLFF	TRBV12-5	TRBJ1-4	NA	NA
TGTGCCAGCGGTCTAGCGGGGGGAACCACCGGGGAGCTGTTTTTT	CASGLAGGTTGELFF	TRBV6-5	TRBJ2-2	few	TRBD2
TGCGCCAGCAGTCGCGGGGGGGCTAGCCACGAGCAGTACTTC	CASSRGGASHEQYF	TRBV4-3	TRBJ2-7	NA	TRBD2
TGTGCCACCAGTGATTCCCCTACTAGCCCAGGCACAGATACGCAGTATTTT	CATSDSPTSPGTDTQYF	TRBV24-1	TRBJ2-3	NA	NA
TGTGCCAGCAGCGTTGGGATAGAAAGACAGTCCCAAGAGACCCAGTACTTC	CASSVGIERQSQETQYF	TRBV9	TRBJ2-5	NA	NA
TGTGCCCCGAAGAAAGGGGGGGATGAAAAACTGTTTTTT	CAPKKGGDEKLFF	TRBV3-1/TRBV3-2	TRBJ1-4	NA	NA
TGCGCCAGCAGCCTTGGAGGTGAAAAACTGTTTTTT	CASSLGGEKLFF	TRBV4-1	TRBJ1-4	NA	NA
TGTGCCAGCACCCTTTACGAGCAGTACTTC	CASTLYEQYF	TRBV13	TRBJ2-7	NA	NA
TGTGCCAGCAGCGAACAGGGGAGGAATGAGCAGTTCTTC	CASSEQGRNEQFF	TRBV7-9	TRBJ2-1	NA	NA
TGTGCCAGCAGCAAATACCGGAACAGGGGGCGGAGGACTGAAGCTTTCTTT	CASSKYRNRGRRTEAFF	TRBV21-1	TRBJ1-1	NA	NA
TGTGCCAGCTCACTCCGAACTAGCCCTAGCACAGATACGCAGTATTTT	CASSLRTSPSTDTQYF	TRBV18	TRBJ2-3	NA	NA
TGTGCCAGCAGCAACCGGGACAGACCCTACGAGCAGTACTTC	CASSNRDRPYEQYF	TRBV9	TRBJ2-7	NA	TRBD1
TGTGCCAGTAGTTATGGGGCGCGGGGCCTCGATCAGCCCCAGCATTTT	CASSYGARGLDQPQHF	TRBV19	TRBJ1-5	few	NA
TGTGCCTGGAGTGTACTATCAGGGTTTACCGGGGAGCTGTTTTTT	CAWSVLSGFTGELFF	TRBV30	TRBJ2-2	NA	NA
TGTGCCAGCAGCCTTGGACTAGCGGGGGCCCAAGAGACCCAGTACTTC	CASSLGLAGAQETQYF	TRBV7-2	TRBJ2-5	NA	TRBD2
TGTGCCAGCAACGCGGGACTAGCGATTCGGGGGACACGTAAAAACATTCAGTACTTC	CASNAGLAIRGTRKNIQYF	TRBV11-3	TRBJ2-4	few	TRBD2
TGTGCCAGCAGTTATTCAGATAGCCGGGCGCAGTATTTT	CASSYSDSRAQYF	TRBV6-2/TRBV6-3	TRBJ2-3	NA	NA
TGTGCCGTCCGGGAGGCAGGGGCGGATACGCAGTATTTT	CAVREAGADTQYF	TRBV12-3/TRBV12-4	TRBJ2-3	once	NA
TGCGCCAGCAGCTTACAGTCGCCTAGCACAGATACGCAGTATTTT	CASSLQSPSTDTQYF	TRBV5-1	TRBJ2-3	NA	NA
TGTGCCAGAGGACAGGGATATAACTATGGCTACACCTTC	CARGQGYNYGYTF	TRBV6-4	TRBJ1-2	NA	TRBD1
TGTGCCAGCAGTTACAGGGAGAGTCCACCCCTCCACTTT	CASSYRESPPLHF	TRBV6-5	TRBJ1-6	NA	NA
TGTGCCAGCAGCTTGGGACAGGGGGCCCTTCACAATGAGCAGTTCTTC	CASSLGQGALHNEQFF	TRBV5-6	TRBJ2-1	once	TRBD1
TGCGCCAGCAGCCCCGGAGGAGATTACAATGAGCAGTTCTTC	CASSPGGDYNEQFF	TRBV5-1	TRBJ2-1	NA	NA
TGTGCCAGCACCGGGACAGGGGCAAACTATGGCTACACCTTC	CASTGTGANYGYTF	TRBV11-2	TRBJ1-2	NA	TRBD1
TGCGCCAGCAGCTTGGCCGCGGGGGGGATATACGAGCAGTACTTC	CASSLAAGGIYEQYF	TRBV5-1	TRBJ2-7	NA	TRBD2
TGTGCCATCCGGGACGGGAGCTCTGGAAACACCATATATTTT	CAIRDGSSGNTIYF	TRBV10-3	TRBJ1-3	NA	NA
TGTGCCAGCAGTTCCGGGGAGGTGGACCTAGAGACCCAGTACTTC	CASSSGEVDLETQYF	TRBV2	TRBJ2-5	NA	NA
TGTGCCAGCAGTGGGGGGACAGGTGTCGCTAACTATGGCTACACCTTC	CASSGGTGVANYGYTF	TRBV2	TRBJ1-2	NA	TRBD1
TGTGCCTGGTCAGGGAGCGGGGACACCATATATTTT	CAWSGSGDTIYF	TRBV30	TRBJ1-3	NA	NA
TGCGCCAGCAGCGGTAGGGGGCCGGGGAACACTGAAGCTTTCTTT	CASSGRGPGNTEAFF	TRBV5-1	TRBJ1-1	NA	TRBD1
TGCGCCAGCAGCCCTAGTGGCGGGAGGGCCTTAGGGGAGACCCAGTACTTC	CASSPSGGRALGETQYF	TRBV4-1	TRBJ2-5	once	TRBD2
TGTGCCAGTAGTACGCTAGCGGGCTCCTACAATGAGCAGTTCTTC	CASSTLAGSYNEQFF	TRBV19	TRBJ2-1	NA	TRBD2
TGCGCCAGCAGCTTGGGCAGGGGTAATTCACCCCTCCACTTT	CASSLGRGNSPLHF	TRBV5-1	TRBJ1-6	NA	NA
TGTGCCAGCAGCGTAACCCCCCAACACCGCTACAATGAGCAGTTCTTC	CASSVTPQHRYNEQFF	TRBV9	TRBJ2-1	NA	NA
TGTGCCTGGACCGACACCGGGACTAGCGGGAGCTCCTACGAGCAGTACTTC	CAWTDTGTSGSSYEQYF	TRBV30	TRBJ2-7	NA	TRBD2
TGTGCCACCAGCACTCAAGGCAGGGTCCCTAATGAAAAACTGTTTTTT	CATSTQGRVPNEKLFF	TRBV15	TRBJ1-4	NA	NA
TGTGCCAGCAGCCCCGGACTAGCGGGGGATCAAGAGACCCAGTACTTC	CASSPGLAGDQETQYF	TRBV2	TRBJ2-5	NA	TRBD2
TGTGCCAGCACCAGTACGGGAGTGGGATCTTCACCCCTCCACTTT	CASTSTGVGSSPLHF	TRBV27	TRBJ1-6	NA	NA
TGTGCCAGCAGCCCCCTAGGACAGGAGCACACCGGGGAGCTGTTTTTT	CASSPLGQEHTGELFF	TRBV3-1/TRBV3-2	TRBJ2-2	NA	TRBD1
TGCGCCAGCAGCCAAGGAAGGGCCGCGGGAAATGGAAACACCATATATTTT	CASSQGRAAGNGNTIYF	TRBV4-1	TRBJ1-3	NA	NA
TGTGCCAGCTCACCATCAGGGGATGTGTATGGCTACACCTTC	CASSPSGDVYGYTF	TRBV18	TRBJ1-2	NA	NA
TGTGCCAGCAGCTCCCCCCGACGGGGAATGTACACTGAAGCTTTCTTT	CASSSPRRGMYTEAFF	TRBV21-1	TRBJ1-1	NA	NA
TGTGCCAGCAGCCAAGGGGCTAGCGGGGGGGCCGACACCGGGGAGCTGTTTTTT	CASSQGASGGADTGELFF	TRBV3-1/TRBV3-2	TRBJ2-2	NA	TRBD2
TGTGCCAGCAGCTTATTCTCCGGGGGCTACGAGCAGTACTTC	CASSLFSGGYEQYF	TRBV11-2	TRBJ2-7	NA	NA
TGTGCCAGCAGCTCCCCGCTGACAGGGAAAGAGACCCAGTACTTC	CASSSPLTGKETQYF	TRBV5-4	TRBJ2-5	NA	TRBD1
TGTGCCAGCAGCTTAGGGAAGACATTACAGGTCGCTGGCTACACCTTC	CASSLGKTLQVAGYTF	TRBV7-2	TRBJ1-2	NA	NA
TGTGCCAGTACCCTTGGGACTAGATCGACCGGGGAGCTGTTTTTT	CASTLGTRSTGELFF	TRBV19	TRBJ2-2	NA	TRBD2
TGCAGTGCTAGTGTGGAGTCCTACGAGCAGTACTTC	CSASVESYEQYF	TRBV20-1	TRBJ2-7	NA	NA
TGTGCCAGCAGCGCGACTAGCGGGAGGGCGGTGCAGCAGTACTTC	CASSATSGRAVQQYF	TRBV9	TRBJ2-7	once	TRBD2
TGCGCCAGCAGCTACCAAAGCCCCGCATCTGGAAACACCATATATTTT	CASSYQSPASGNTIYF	TRBV5-1	TRBJ1-3	NA	NA
TGTGCCTGGACTAAAGGGAGGGCTCGGACTGAAGCTTTCTTT	CAWTKGRARTEAFF	TRBV30	TRBJ1-1	NA	NA
TGTGCCAGCAGCTTGGATGACACGAACACTGAAGCTTTCTTT	CASSLDDTNTEAFF	TRBV5-6	TRBJ1-1	NA	NA
TGTGCCAGCAGTTTACGAGGAGCGGGGGCCTACGAGCAGTACTTC	CASSLRGAGAYEQYF	TRBV27	TRBJ2-7	NA	TRBD2
TGTGCCATCAGTGAGCTCTCTGGGGCCAACGTCCTGACTTTC	CAISELSGANVLTF	TRBV10-3	TRBJ2-6	once	NA
TGTGCCAGCAGCTTTGGTGGCAGGGAAGAGACCCAGTACTTC	CASSFGGREETQYF	TRBV7-9	TRBJ2-5	NA	NA
TGTGCCAGCTCACCAGGACTAGGTGAGACCCAGTACTTC	CASSPGLGETQYF	TRBV18	TRBJ2-5	NA	TRBD2
TGTGCCAGCAGCGCGGGGTCCACCGGGGAGCTGTTTTTT	CASSAGSTGELFF	TRBV9	TRBJ2-2	NA	NA
TGTGCCAGCAGTTATGACAGGAACTATGGCTACACCTTC	CASSYDRNYGYTF	TRBV6-5	TRBJ1-2	NA	NA